The sample holds a few counts of the clone carrying this T cell receptor beta chain. Germline CDR1 and CDR2: GTSNPN and SVGIG (reference sequence). The CDR3 has 13 amino acids. Trimming removed 2 bases at V and 8 bases at J, with 13 bases between. With a constant-region primer and a V-primer adapter, TCRs were subjected to roughly 20 PCR cycles of amplification. TCRdb redid the calling of the reads with MiXCR, one entry per CDR3 protein. The top ten clones hold about 6% of a sample with about 46,000 distinct CDR3 sequences, about 10% of them seen once. The sample's time point: before trial treatment. This entry comes from a study of low-dose radiotherapy and immunotherapy resistance in tumors. Across the whole study: A dose of 300 mg of oral aspirin was taken by patients daily for four cycles from cycle 1 day 1.

The chain couples TRBV30 to TRBJ2-1, with D hard to call. This TCR derives from a female donor with ovarian cancer. The source was PBMCs, collected before treatment. The CDR3 DNA follows: TGTGCCTGGAGTAAGGGTAGCCGGGATGAGCAGTTCTTC. This translates into CAWSKGSRDEQFF.